This T cell receptor beta chain was captured in a study of blood T cell repertoires in COVID-19. On the study more broadly: PBMCs, B-cell-depleted T cells, or T cells provided the cDNA or gDNA that made up the material.

Trimming cost V 0 bases and J 0 bases, with 9 bases left between them. Germline loops: CDR1 ENHRY, CDR2 SYGVKD. This CDR3 has 16 residues. Per the authors' pipeline: Reference gene primers were amplified, and this amplification served to estimate nucleated cell counts. Sequenced by immunoSEQ multiplex PCR; TCRdb stores in-frame clones only, minus some. Clone size and V and J calls were adopted from that table, with D and trimming inferred from the DNA. This sample yields 200,000 or so clones, of which roughly nine tenths are seen a single time; under 2.5% belongs to the top ten. The source is a man between 65 and 85 years old with active or convalescent COVID-19. The sample comprised peripheral blood. The J gene is TRBJ1-3, the V gene TRBV10-3; the D gene is possibly TRBD1 (6 bases). CDR3 protein: CAISESQGLSGNTIYF. In nucleotides, the CDR3 is TGTGCCATCAGTGAGTCACAGGGCCTCTCTGGAAACACCATATATTTT.